This is a list of T cell receptor beta chains from one sample in a study of CD8 T cells in ankylosing spondylitis. TCRdb re-called the 5' RACE reads with MiXCR, one entry per CDR3 protein. Here the sample spans hundreds of thousands of distinct CDR3 sequences, roughly 26% being singletons. The source material was blood, either unsorted or a sorted T cell fraction (not recorded which). The receptor set was obtained from a male donor with ankylosing spondylitis. Each CDR3 is given with its conserved first and last residue. D genes are given only for firm matches. Part of the rows lack a size; the others show once, few, many or a class for expanded clones.

CDR3 DNA: TGTGCCAGCAGTTTTGGGGCCAACGTCCTGACTTTC; CDR3 protein: CASSFGANVLTF; clone size: -; D gene: -; J gene: TRBJ2-6; V gene: TRBV27
CDR3 DNA: TGCAGTGCTAGAGGTGGGACTAGCGGGAAGGGGGTAAATACGCAGTATTTT; CDR3 protein: CSARGGTSGKGVNTQYF; clone size: few; D gene: TRBD2; J gene: TRBJ2-3; V gene: TRBV20-1
CDR3 DNA: TGTGCCAGCAGTTTCGCGAGTGGCCGCTACACCTTC; CDR3 protein: CASSFASGRYTF; clone size: -; D gene: -; J gene: TRBJ1-2; V gene: TRBV12-3/TRBV12-4
CDR3 DNA: TGCAGTGCTAGAGCACAGGGCCTCCGTGGCTACACCTTC; CDR3 protein: CSARAQGLRGYTF; clone size: -; D gene: -; J gene: TRBJ1-2; V gene: TRBV20-1
CDR3 DNA: TGTGCCAGCAGTCAAGGGAGGAACACCGGGGAGCTGTTTTTT; CDR3 protein: CASSQGRNTGELFF; clone size: -; D gene: -; J gene: TRBJ2-2; V gene: TRBV3-1
CDR3 DNA: TGCAGTGCTAGACCTTCCTCTAGCGGGAGTCTCTACAATGAGCAGTTCTTC; CDR3 protein: CSARPSSSGSLYNEQFF; clone size: -; D gene: TRBD2; J gene: TRBJ2-1; V gene: TRBV20-1
CDR3 DNA: TGCGCCAGCAGCAGGGACAGGGAAGGCTACACCTTC; CDR3 protein: CASSRDREGYTF; clone size: few; D gene: TRBD1; J gene: TRBJ1-2; V gene: TRBV5-1
CDR3 DNA: TGCGCCAGCAGCCCCCTGGGGCAGGGACGAAATCAGCCCCAGCATTTT; CDR3 protein: CASSPLGQGRNQPQHF; clone size: -; D gene: -; J gene: TRBJ1-5; V gene: TRBV4-1
CDR3 DNA: TGCGCCAGCAGCCTATTACAGGCCATGGACTCCTACGAGCAGTACTTC; CDR3 protein: CASSLLQAMDSYEQYF; clone size: -; D gene: -; J gene: TRBJ2-7; V gene: TRBV5-1
CDR3 DNA: TGTGCCAGCAGCACCGGGAGAAGAAGCTCCTACGAGCAGTACTTC; CDR3 protein: CASSTGRRSSYEQYF; clone size: -; D gene: -; J gene: TRBJ2-7; V gene: TRBV7-9
CDR3 DNA: TGTGCCAGCAGCAGGACATTCCGGGGCGATCAGCCCCAGCATTTT; CDR3 protein: CASSRTFRGDQPQHF; clone size: -; D gene: -; J gene: TRBJ1-5; V gene: TRBV12-3/TRBV12-4
CDR3 DNA: TGTGCCAGCAGCTTAGGTAGCGGGAGGGCAGTCTACAATGAGCAGTTCTTC; CDR3 protein: CASSLGSGRAVYNEQFF; clone size: -; D gene: TRBD2; J gene: TRBJ2-1; V gene: TRBV7-2
CDR3 DNA: TGTGCCAGCAGTCCGCGGAGCGGGAGGGCCCTCCCGAACGGGGAGCTGTTTTTT; CDR3 protein: CASSPRSGRALPNGELFF; clone size: few; D gene: TRBD2; J gene: TRBJ2-2; V gene: TRBV12-3/TRBV12-4
CDR3 DNA: TGCGCCAGCTTGGCCGCGGTCGGAGAAGAGACCCAGTACTTC; CDR3 protein: CASLAAVGEETQYF; clone size: few; D gene: -; J gene: TRBJ2-5; V gene: TRBV5-1
CDR3 DNA: TGCAGTGCTAGTCAGGGACGGGAGCAGTACTTC; CDR3 protein: CSASQGREQYF; clone size: -; D gene: -; J gene: TRBJ2-7; V gene: TRBV20-1
CDR3 DNA: TGTGCCAGCAGCTTAAACGGGTTCTACGAGCAGTACTTC; CDR3 protein: CASSLNGFYEQYF; clone size: -; D gene: -; J gene: TRBJ2-7; V gene: TRBV7-2
CDR3 DNA: TGCAGTGCCCTAGGCCTCAATCAGCCCCAGCATTTT; CDR3 protein: CSALGLNQPQHF; clone size: few; D gene: -; J gene: TRBJ1-5; V gene: TRBV20-1
CDR3 DNA: TGTGCCAGCAGCCAAGAAGGACGGATTAGCACAGATACGCAGTATTTT; CDR3 protein: CASSQEGRISTDTQYF; clone size: -; D gene: -; J gene: TRBJ2-3; V gene: TRBV4-2
CDR3 DNA: TGTGCCAGTATCCCCGACTATTCCACCGGGGAGCTGTTTTTT; CDR3 protein: CASIPDYSTGELFF; clone size: few; D gene: -; J gene: TRBJ2-2; V gene: TRBV19